This entry lists 24 T cell receptor beta chains sequenced from one sample in a study of response to subunit inactivated influenza vaccine. TCRdb itself ran the RT-PCR reads through MiXCR, one entry per CDR3 protein. The sample consists of about 570,000 distinct CDR3 sequences, around 11% of them appearing once. The sample also formed part of further work on T cells expressing NK-cell markers. That work adds: The authors made TCR beta cDNA libraries by 5'RACE template switching. This switching added a universal primer site and UMIs.

The sample here was PBMCs from blood, taken on the day of vaccination. The receptors derive from a man aged 45-60 years who received an inactivated influenza vaccine.

This clonotype has a handful of counts. This CDR3 reads CASSYREGGYTF. DNA of the CDR3: TGTGCCAGCAGTTACCGCGAGGGGGGCTACACCTTC. V is TRBV6-6 and J is TRBJ1-2, with a weak D call TRBD1 (5 bases). The CDR3 extends over 12 amino acids. Germline-derived CDR1 and CDR2 are MNHNY and SVGAGI (reference sequence). Trimming left V 2 bases short and J 8 bases short, with 9 bases between.

This clonotype occurred a few times. V is TRBV5-1 and J is TRBJ1-1; 7 bases match TRBD1. Trimming removed 4 bases from V and 0 bases from J; junction bases left unmatched: 6. From germline, CDR1 is SGHRS and CDR2 YFSETQ. The CDR3 is 15 amino acids. The CDR3 here is CASSPGGTVNTEAFF. The CDR3 nucleotides read TGCGCCAGCAGCCCCGGGGGGACAGTGAACACTGAAGCTTTCTTT.

The chain joins TRBV29-1 to TRBJ2-5; D unclear. The germline gives CDR1 SQVTM, CDR2 ANQGSEA. The CDR3 has 12 residues. Trimming took off 6 bases at V and 1 base at J, with 9 bases between the two ends. As DNA, the CDR3 is TGCAGCGTAACGGCCATCCAAGAGACCCAGTACTTC. Translation gives CSVTAIQETQYF.

This clonotype was found a few times. The V and J genes are TRBV5-1 and TRBJ2-3; maybe TRBD2 (6 bases). V gave up 6 bases and J gave up 2 bases, with 13 bases separating them. This CDR3 contains 14 residues. Germline assignment: CDR1 SGHRS and CDR2 YFSETQ. CDR3 nucleotide sequence: TGCGCCAGCAACTTCGGGGGACCCACAGATACGCAGTATTTT. Encoded protein: CASNFGGPTDTQYF.

V usage is TRBV7-9 and J usage is TRBJ2-3; D tentatively reads TRBD1 or TRBD2 (6 bases each). V was trimmed by 8 bases and J by 3 bases, leaving 12 bases between them. The CDR3 consists of 13 residues. Per the germline V gene, CDR1 is SEHNR and CDR2 is FQNEAQ (reference sequence). The CDR3 nucleotides are TGTGCCAGCCGGCGGGACACTACAGATACGCAGTATTTT. Translated: CASRRDTTDTQYF.

As concerns this clonotype: Relative to the germline gene, one junction end is altered; a read error may explain this. The rearrangement links TRBV7-9 to TRBJ2-1; 7 bases agree with TRBD1. CDR3 length: 11 amino acids. Germline CDR1 and CDR2: SEHNR and FQNEAQ (reference sequence). CDR3 residues: CASSTGQERIF. The CDR3, as DNA: TGTGCCAGCAGCACAGGACAGGAGAGGATCTTC.

In this sample, this clonotype turned up many times. J is TRBJ2-1 and V is TRBV6-1, with 12 positions matching TRBD2. The V and J ends lost 6 bases and 2 bases, in that order; junction bases with no gene match: 5. The V gene's germline CDR1 is MNHNS and CDR2 SASEGT. The CDR3 contains 16 residues. CDR3 in DNA: TGTGCCAGCAGCCCCGCTAGCGGGAGGGCCTACAATGAGCAGTTCTTC. It specifies CASSPASGRAYNEQFF.

This clonotype has a count of ten or more. V and J are TRBV28 and TRBJ2-1, with TRBD2 identical over 8 bases. CDR1 MDHEN and CDR2 SYDVKM come from the germline V gene. V trimming: 5 bases; J trimming: 5 bases; junction bases outside the gene matches: 17. The CDR3 covers 18 residues. CDR3 nucleotide sequence: TGTGCCAGCAGTCAATCACCGGGACTAGGTGCCCTTGACAATGAGCAGTTCTTC. This gives the protein CASSQSPGLGALDNEQFF.

This clonotype was counted ten times or more. The genes are TRBV29-1 and TRBJ2-3, with TRBD2 matching 9 bases. This CDR3 is built from 14 residues. V trimming: 4 bases; J trimming: 5 bases; junction bases outside the gene matches: 7. CDR1 and CDR2 from the germline V gene are SQVTM and ANQGSEA. CDR3 in DNA: TGCAGCGTTGCGGTAGCGGGAGTACAAGATACGCAGTATTTT. It is translated as CSVAVAGVQDTQYF.

This clonotype came up a few times. DNA for the CDR3: TGTGCCAGCAGCTTAGAAGCTAGCTCATTCGTCTACGAGCAGTACTTC. Translation: CASSLEASSFVYEQYF. The chain joins TRBV7-2 to TRBJ2-7; D is perhaps TRBD2 (5 bases). Germline assignment: CDR1 SGHTA and CDR2 FQGNSA. The V end was cut by 1 base, the J end by 3 bases, with 16 bases between. The CDR3 has 16 residues.

The gene calls are TRBV27 and TRBJ2-7, with unresolved D. This CDR3 has 13 residues. Germline assignment: CDR1 MNHEY and CDR2 SMNVEV (reference sequence). V gave up 3 bases and J gave up 0 bases, with 6 bases separating them. In DNA form, the CDR3 reads TGTGCCAGCAGTTTCGGCTTCTCCTACGAGCAGTACTTC. Encoded protein: CASSFGFSYEQYF.

In its sample, this clonotype was seen a few times. The gene calls are TRBV12-3 or TRBV12-4 and TRBJ2-1, with 12 bases lining up with TRBD2. V gave up 7 bases and J gave up 8 bases; unmatched junction bases: 9. The CDR3 is made up of 15 amino acids. CDR3 DNA: TGTGCCAGCACGCCCCGGACTAGCGGGACTTATGAGCAGTTCTTC. Translation gives CASTPRTSGTYEQFF.

The sample holds a few counts of this clonotype. The rearrangement links TRBV28 to TRBJ2-7, with TRBD2 matching 9 bases. J was trimmed by 2 bases and V by 5 bases; bases with no gene match: 7. The CDR3 is 15 residues long. The germline V gene has CDR1 MDHEN and CDR2 SYDVKM. The CDR3 region has the DNA TGTGCCAGCAGTATTAGCGGGGGCCCTGCCTACGAGCAGTACTTC. Its protein is CASSISGGPAYEQYF.

This clonotype was counted a few times. This sequence joins TRBV5-5 and TRBJ1-1; D is unclear. Germline loops: CDR1 SGHKS, CDR2 YYEKEE (reference sequence). The ends were cut back, 4 bases at V and 0 bases at J, with 13 bases in the middle. The CDR3 loop spans 15 amino acids. CDR3: CASSPHPGMNTEAFF. The CDR3 DNA is TGTGCCAGCAGCCCGCACCCGGGGATGAACACTGAAGCTTTCTTT. Complete variable domain (other parts from reference TRBV5-5 and TRBJ1-1): DAGVTQSPTHLIKTRGQQVTLRCSPISGHKSVSWYQQVLGQGPQFIFQYYEKEERGRGNFPDRFSARQFPNYSSELNVNALLLGDSALYLCASSPHPGMNTEAFFGQGTRLTVV.

The chain is built from TRBV19 and TRBJ2-7; TRBD1 matches at 7 bases. The J segment lost 2 bases and the V segment lost 5 bases, leaving 12 bases of the junction unmatched. Germline CDR1 LNHDA, CDR2 SQIVND (reference sequence). The CDR3 runs to 16 residues. The CDR3 DNA reads as TGTGCCAGTAGTCCCCGGAGGACAGGACCAACCTACGAGCAGTACTTC. Its translation: CASSPRRTGPTYEQYF.

CDR3: CASSVGLALSEQFF. The DNA for the CDR3 is TGTGCCAGCAGTGTGGGACTAGCTCTTAGTGAGCAGTTCTTC. V gene TRBV12-3 or TRBV12-4 combines with J gene TRBJ2-1; 9 bases are a match to TRBD2. This CDR3 has 14 amino acids. V shed 5 bases and J 9 bases; nucleotides not matched to a gene: 8.

V gene TRBV20-1 combines with J gene TRBJ1-2; weak D call: TRBD1 (5 bases). The germline V gene has CDR1 DFQATT and CDR2 SNEGSKA (reference sequence). Trimming cost V 6 bases and J 12 bases, with 17 bases left between them. The CDR3 consists of 11 residues. The CDR3 is CSAHDEGQHTF. Here the CDR3 DNA reads TGCAGTGCCCATGATGAGGGGCAACACACCTTC.

There are a few counts of this clonotype. The chain couples TRBV10-3 to TRBJ2-5; the match to TRBD1 covers 7 bases. The CDR3 spans 14 residues. V lost 10 bases and J lost 4; bases outside the gene matches: 12. Per germline, CDR1 ENHRY and CDR2 SYGVKD. CDR3 nucleotides: TGTGCCACCCAACCTGGGACAGTTATAGAGACCCAGTACTTC. It specifies CATQPGTVIETQYF.

This clonotype was counted a few times. The chain employs TRBV29-1 and TRBJ2-1; the match to TRBD2 covers 12 bases. Trimming took 6 bases from V and 0 from J; bases not matched to a gene: 6. This CDR3 spans 16 amino acids. Looked up from germline, CDR1 is SQVTM and CDR2 is ANQGSEA. The CDR3 reads CSVVGLAGYSYNEQFF. The CDR3 region has the DNA TGCAGCGTGGTAGGACTAGCGGGATACTCCTACAATGAGCAGTTCTTC.

CDR3 DNA: TGCAGCGTTGGGGGGCAACCCTACGAGCAGTACTTC. It translates to CSVGGQPYEQYF. This chain uses TRBV29-1 with TRBJ2-7, with a tentative D call TRBD1 (6 bases). V was trimmed by 4 bases and J by 2 bases, leaving 9 bases between them. Germline V gene lookup returns CDR1 SQVTM and CDR2 ANQGSEA. This CDR3 region has 12 residues.

This clonotype was detected only a few times. This chain links TRBV12-3 or TRBV12-4 with TRBJ2-1, with 8 bases lining up with TRBD2. The CDR3 loop spans 16 amino acids. After removal of 5 bases from V and 7 bases from J, the junction contained 13 bases not matched to a gene. CDR3 in amino acids: CASSGTSFFPSNEQFF. The CDR3 DNA is TGTGCCAGCAGTGGGACTAGTTTTTTTCCGAGTAATGAGCAGTTCTTC.

This CDR3 reads CSARETGSSYNEQFF. As DNA, the CDR3 is TGCAGTGCTAGAGAGACAGGGAGCTCCTACAATGAGCAGTTCTTC. This chain joins TRBV20-1 and TRBJ2-1; 7 positions match TRBD1. The J segment lost 0 bases and the V segment lost 0 bases, leaving 2 bases of the junction unmatched. Per germline, CDR1 DFQATT and CDR2 SNEGSKA (reference sequence). CDR3 size: 15 residues.

The chain employs TRBV9 and TRBJ1-2; D is possibly TRBD1 (6 bases). This CDR3 is 14 amino acids long. The V end lost 0 bases, the J end lost 3 bases, and 9 bases lay between the germline ends. Germline values: CDR1 SGDLS, CDR2 YYNGEE. The CDR3 protein is CASSVGPGDYGYTF. The CDR3, as DNA: TGTGCCAGCAGCGTAGGACCAGGGGACTATGGCTACACCTTC.

The chain joins TRBV28 to TRBJ1-2; D may be TRBD1 (6 bases). V lost 4 bases, J lost 1 base, and 10 bases lay in between. Germline CDR1 and CDR2: MDHEN and SYDVKM. This CDR3 is built from 14 residues. The CDR3 here is CASSWTDYNYGYTF. The DNA of the CDR3 is TGTGCCAGCAGTTGGACAGACTATAACTATGGCTACACCTTC.